A selection of T cell receptor beta chains follows, all from one sample in a study of blood T cell repertoires in COVID-19. Assay used: immunoSEQ multiplex PCR; TCRdb lists only in-frame clones, some missing. The sample lists 140,000 to 150,000 clones, roughly nine tenths seen once, with 13% in the top ten. The sample was peripheral blood. The receptor set was obtained from a man younger than 35 with COVID-19, enrolled during active disease. Each CDR3 is given with its conserved first and last residue. The order of the fields is J gene, clone size, V gene, D gene, CDR3 protein, CDR3 DNA. D genes are given only for firm matches. A row's size may be missing; if present it is once, few, many or a size class.

>TRBJ2-7|-|TRBV27|-
CASTVGAGNYEQYF
TGTGCCAGCACCGTGGGGGCAGGGAACTACGAGCAGTACTTC
>TRBJ1-4|-|TRBV5-6|-
CASSLAPGVAEKLLF
TGTGCCAGCAGCTTGGCCCCAGGGGTTGCTGAAAAACTGCTTTTT
>TRBJ1-6|-|TRBV6-2/TRBV6-3|-
CASSYPTIAGKSPLHF
TGTGCCAGCAGTTACCCGACGATAGCGGGAAAATCACCCCTCCACTTT
>TRBJ2-5|-|TRBV21-1|-
CASSQRLAGGETQYF
TGTGCCAGCAGCCAGCGACTAGCGGGAGGGGAGACCCAGTACTTC
>TRBJ2-7|-|TRBV7-2|TRBD1
CASSLPLDRVSYEQYF
TGTGCCAGCAGCCTCCCCCTAGACAGGGTTTCCTACGAGCAGTACTTC
>TRBJ2-1|-|TRBV4-3|-
CASSHQGYNEQFF
TGCGCCAGCAGCCATCAGGGGTACAATGAGCAGTTCTTC
>TRBJ1-2|-|TRBV5-1|-
CASTSTNLNRGYTF
TGCGCCAGCACCTCGACTAATCTCAATAGGGGCTACACCTTC
>TRBJ2-3|-|TRBV6-6|TRBD1
CASSPLDRGGRTDTQYF
TGTGCCAGCAGTCCCCTGGACAGGGGAGGGAGGACAGATACGCAGTATTTT
>TRBJ2-2|-|TRBV4-2|-
CASSQVTGVIGELFF
TGTGCCAGCAGCCAAGTAACGGGAGTAATCGGGGAGCTGTTTTTT
>TRBJ2-3|-|TRBV7-9|TRBD1
CASSVPGQGGTDTQYF
TGTGCCAGCAGCGTCCCGGGACAGGGTGGCACAGATACGCAGTATTTT
>TRBJ2-3|-|TRBV27|TRBD2
CASSFGEGSTDTQYF
TGTGCCAGCAGTTTTGGGGAGGGCAGCACAGATACGCAGTATTTT
>TRBJ2-5|-|TRBV27|TRBD2
CASSLWGGETQYF
TGTGCCAGCAGTTTATGGGGGGGGGAGACCCAGTACTTC
>TRBJ2-7|-|TRBV7-2|TRBD1
CASSSGTAAYPYEQYF
TGTGCCAGCAGCTCCGGGACAGCGGCATACCCCTACGAGCAGTACTTC
>TRBJ2-7|-|TRBV7-9|-
CASSSRPDRPEDEQYF
TGTGCCAGCAGCTCCCGCCCGGACAGACCGGAAGACGAGCAGTACTTC
>TRBJ1-5|-|TRBV15|-
CATSTRAGDVFQPQHF
TGTGCCACCAGCACTCGGGCGGGGGATGTATTTCAGCCCCAGCATTTT
>TRBJ2-3|once|TRBV30|-
CAWRLGRDTQYF
TGTGCCTGGAGACTAGGTCGGGATACGCAGTATTTT
>TRBJ2-1|-|TRBV7-7|-
CASSLAGSHYNEQFF
TGTGCCAGCAGCTTAGCGGGCAGCCATTACAATGAGCAGTTCTTC
>TRBJ2-1|-|TRBV28|TRBD2
CASSLIGSGRQGEQFF
TGTGCCAGCAGTTTAATTGGGAGCGGGAGGCAGGGTGAGCAGTTCTTC
>TRBJ2-7|-|TRBV27|-
CASSRRVMDEQYF
TGTGCCAGCAGCCGCCGGGTGATGGACGAGCAGTACTTC
>TRBJ2-1|-|TRBV6-5|-
CASSSNDEQFF
TGTGCCAGCAGCAGTAACGATGAGCAGTTCTTC
>TRBJ2-3|-|TRBV7-9|-
CASRLGTNTQYF
TGTGCCAGCAGGCTAGGCACGAATACGCAGTATTTT
>TRBJ2-2|-|TRBV10-3|TRBD2
CAISESGIAGPGELFF
TGTGCCATCAGTGAGTCGGGGATAGCGGGACCCGGGGAGCTGTTTTTT
>TRBJ2-3|-|TRBV4-2|-
CASSQDSADTQYF
TGTGCCAGCAGCCAAGATTCGGCAGATACGCAGTATTTT
>TRBJ2-7|-|TRBV11-2|TRBD1
CASSLDRQGAREQYF
TGTGCCAGCAGCTTAGATCGACAGGGGGCGCGCGAGCAGTACTTC
>TRBJ1-2|-|TRBV14|TRBD1
CASSQGSAGTEYGYTF
TGTGCCAGCAGCCAAGGGTCGGCTGGGACAGAGTATGGCTACACCTTC
>TRBJ2-7|-|TRBV2|-
CASSGVSYEQYF
TGTGCCAGCAGCGGGGTTTCCTACGAGCAGTACTTC
>TRBJ1-1|-|TRBV19|-
CASSDSTNTEAFF
TGTGCCAGCTCGGACAGTACTAACACTGAAGCTTTCTTT
>TRBJ1-1|-|TRBV14|-
CASSPREDKAFF
TGTGCCAGCAGCCCCCGAGAGGACAAAGCTTTCTTT
>TRBJ2-7|-|TRBV7-2|-
CASSSLIGSLDEQYF
TGTGCCAGCAGCTCGTTGATAGGGAGCCTAGACGAGCAGTACTTC